This T cell receptor beta chain was recorded in a study of CD8 T cells in ankylosing spondylitis. Study observations and caveats: Disease-linked clones were reportedly significantly enriched in matched ankylosing spondylitis synovial fluid. Seemingly distinctive of ankylosing spondylitis blood was a TCR beta motif formed by eight highly homologous variants. Disease-associated clones were CD8+ and fairly uncommon in peripheral blood.

Molecular-barcoded quantitative 5'-RACE produced these TCR beta libraries. Using its own MiXCR run on the 5' RACE reads, TCRdb lists one record per CDR3 protein. This repertoire shows around 390,000 distinct CDR3 sequences, about 22% found once; its top ten account for roughly 16%. The table lists this clonotype with a few counts. Its antigen is not known. Trimming cost V 5 bases and J 6 bases, with 17 bases left between them. The CDR3 extends over 15 amino acids. Germline lookup yields CDR1 SGHTA and CDR2 FQGTGA. The specimen was blood, either unsorted or a sorted T cell fraction (not recorded which). J is TRBJ2-1 and V is TRBV7-3, with D possibly being TRBD2 (6 bases). This receptor was identified in a male donor with ankylosing spondylitis. The CDR3 is CASSPSTGTRNEQFF. The CDR3 bases are TGTGCCAGCAGCCCTTCGACTGGGACTCGCAATGAGCAGTTCTTC.